This entry concerns a single TCR beta chain. This sample is part of a study of blood T cell repertoires in COVID-19. Looking at the study overall: The samples span acute and convalescent COVID-19 from the United States, Italy and Spain. Sample material is recorded as cDNA or gDNA derived from T cells, B-cell-depleted T cells, or PBMCs.

How the authors handled the data: Estimation of nucleated cell counts relied on the amplification of reference gene primers. The repertoire was sequenced with immunoSEQ multiplex PCR; TCRdb's copy has only in-frame clones and lacks some. V and J calls and clone size come straight from that table; D and trimming were deduced from the DNA. The table has approximately 250,000 clones, less than 90% seen once. V lost 6 bases to trimming and J lost 0 bases, with 11 bases between them. In germline, CDR1 is SEHNR, CDR2 FQNEAQ (reference sequence). The CDR3 is 15 residues long. Sequenced sample: peripheral blood. The clonotype comes from a man aged 30-40 years with active or convalescent COVID-19. This chain connects TRBV7-9 to TRBJ2-2; possibly TRBD1 for D (6 bases). CDR3 sequence reads: CASRPGHTNTGELFF. For the CDR3, the DNA is TGTGCCAGCAGACCGGGACACACGAACACCGGGGAGCTGTTTTTT.